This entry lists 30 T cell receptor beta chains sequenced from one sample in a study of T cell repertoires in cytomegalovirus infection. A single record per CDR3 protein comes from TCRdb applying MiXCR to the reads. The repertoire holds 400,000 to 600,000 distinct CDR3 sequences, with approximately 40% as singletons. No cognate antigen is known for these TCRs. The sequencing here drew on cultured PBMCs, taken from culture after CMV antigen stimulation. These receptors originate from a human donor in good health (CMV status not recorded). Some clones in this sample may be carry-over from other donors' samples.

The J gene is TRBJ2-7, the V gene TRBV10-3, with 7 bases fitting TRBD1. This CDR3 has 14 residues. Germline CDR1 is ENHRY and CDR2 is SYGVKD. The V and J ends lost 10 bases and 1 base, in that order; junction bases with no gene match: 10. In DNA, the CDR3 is TGTGCCACCTATGAACCGGGACAGTCCTACGAGCAGTACTTC. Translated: CATYEPGQSYEQYF.

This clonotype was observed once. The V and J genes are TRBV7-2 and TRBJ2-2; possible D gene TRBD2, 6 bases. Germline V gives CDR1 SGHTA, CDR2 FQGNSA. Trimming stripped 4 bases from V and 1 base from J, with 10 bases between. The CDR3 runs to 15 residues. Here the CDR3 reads CASSSLSGNTGELFF. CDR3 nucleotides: TGTGCCAGCAGCTCTCTTAGCGGGAACACCGGGGAGCTGTTTTTT. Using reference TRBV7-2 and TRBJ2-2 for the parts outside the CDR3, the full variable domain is GAGVSQSPSNKVTEKGKDVELRCDPISGHTALYWYRQSLGQGLEFLIYFQGNSAPDKSGLPSDRFSAERTGGSVSTLTIQRTQQEDSAVYLCASSSLSGNTGELFFGEGSRLTVL.

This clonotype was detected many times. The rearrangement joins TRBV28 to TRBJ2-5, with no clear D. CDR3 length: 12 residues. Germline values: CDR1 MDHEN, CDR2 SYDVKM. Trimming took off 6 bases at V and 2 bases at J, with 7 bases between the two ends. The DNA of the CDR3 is TGTGCCAGCAGCTTAGGACAAGAGACCCAGTACTTC. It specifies CASSLGQETQYF.

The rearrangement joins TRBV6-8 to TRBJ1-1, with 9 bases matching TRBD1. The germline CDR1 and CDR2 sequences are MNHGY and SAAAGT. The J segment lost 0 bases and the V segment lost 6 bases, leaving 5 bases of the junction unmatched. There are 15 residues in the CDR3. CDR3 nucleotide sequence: TGTGCCAGCAGCCCCACAGGGGGCATGAACACTGAAGCTTTCTTT. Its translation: CASSPTGGMNTEAFF.

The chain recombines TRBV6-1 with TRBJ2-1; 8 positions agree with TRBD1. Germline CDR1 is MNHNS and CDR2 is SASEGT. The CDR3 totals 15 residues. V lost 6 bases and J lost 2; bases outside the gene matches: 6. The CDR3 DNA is TGTGCCAGCAGCATTGACAGGGGCCCCTACAATGAGCAGTTCTTC. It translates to CASSIDRGPYNEQFF.

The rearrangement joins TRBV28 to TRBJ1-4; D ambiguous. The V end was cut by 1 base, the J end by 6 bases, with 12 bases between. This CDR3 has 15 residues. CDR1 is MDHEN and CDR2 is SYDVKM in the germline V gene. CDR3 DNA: TGTGCCAGCAGTTTATTCCCCGGGTGGGATGAAAAACTGTTTTTT. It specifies CASSLFPGWDEKLFF.

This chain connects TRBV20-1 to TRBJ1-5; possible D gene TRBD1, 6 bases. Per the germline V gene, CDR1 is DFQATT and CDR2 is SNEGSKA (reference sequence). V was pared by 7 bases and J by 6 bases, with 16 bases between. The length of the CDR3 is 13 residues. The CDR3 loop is CSGNTGRGQPQHF. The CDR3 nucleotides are TGCAGTGGTAATACAGGGAGAGGTCAGCCCCAGCATTTT.

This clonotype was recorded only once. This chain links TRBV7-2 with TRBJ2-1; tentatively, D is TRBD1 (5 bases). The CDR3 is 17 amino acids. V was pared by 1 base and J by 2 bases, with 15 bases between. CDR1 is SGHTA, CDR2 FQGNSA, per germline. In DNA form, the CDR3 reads TGTGCCAGCAGCTTAGAAGTTAGGGGCGGTCCCTACAATGAGCAGTTCTTC. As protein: CASSLEVRGGPYNEQFF.

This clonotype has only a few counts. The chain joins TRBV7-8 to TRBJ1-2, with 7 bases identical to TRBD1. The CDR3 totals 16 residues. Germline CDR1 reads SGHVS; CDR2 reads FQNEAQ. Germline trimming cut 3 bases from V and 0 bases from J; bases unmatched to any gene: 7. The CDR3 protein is CASSLTGRTPNYGYTF. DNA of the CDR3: TGTGCCAGCAGCTTGACAGGGCGAACTCCTAACTATGGCTACACCTTC.

CDR3 sequence: CASQTNGTGTPLAKNIQYF. Here the CDR3 DNA reads TGCGCCAGCCAAACTAATGGGACCGGAACCCCTCTAGCCAAAAACATTCAGTACTTC. V gene TRBV23-1 combines with J gene TRBJ2-4, with D possibly called TRBD1 or TRBD2 (5 bases each). TRBV23-1 is an ORF, with its function uncertain. The CDR3 runs 19 residues. V lost 8 bases and J lost 0, with 26 bases in between.

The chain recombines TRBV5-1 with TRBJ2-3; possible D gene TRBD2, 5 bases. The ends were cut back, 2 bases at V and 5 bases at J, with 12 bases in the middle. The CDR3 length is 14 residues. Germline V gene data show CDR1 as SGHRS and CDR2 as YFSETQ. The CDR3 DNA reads TGCGCCAGCAGCTTAAGAGGGCAGATAGATACGCAGTATTTT. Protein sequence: CASSLRGQIDTQYF.

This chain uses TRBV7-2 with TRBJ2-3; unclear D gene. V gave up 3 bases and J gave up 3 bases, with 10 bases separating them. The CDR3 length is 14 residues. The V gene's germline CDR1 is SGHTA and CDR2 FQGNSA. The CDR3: CASSFLGRTDTQYF. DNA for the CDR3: TGTGCCAGCAGCTTTTTGGGCAGGACAGATACGCAGTATTTT.

In DNA, the CDR3 is TGCGCCAGCAGTCAATCGGAGCGGGAGATCCCAATTGGCAACTACGAGCAGTACTTC. It specifies CASSQSEREIPIGNYEQYF. The chain uses TRBV23-1 and TRBJ2-7; 8 bases map to TRBD2. TRBV23-1 is filed as an ORF, its function uncertain. V shed 0 bases and J 3 bases; nucleotides not matched to a gene: 16. This CDR3 contains 19 residues.

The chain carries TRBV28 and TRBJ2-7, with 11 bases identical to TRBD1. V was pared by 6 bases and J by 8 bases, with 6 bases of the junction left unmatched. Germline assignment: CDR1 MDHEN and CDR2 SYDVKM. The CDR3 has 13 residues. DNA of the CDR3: TGTGCCAGCAGGGGACAGGGGGATTCGAAGCAGTACTTC. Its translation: CASRGQGDSKQYF. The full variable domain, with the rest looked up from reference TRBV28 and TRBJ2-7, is DVKVTQSSRYLVKRTGEKVFLECVQDMDHENMFWYRQDPGLGLRLIYFSYDVKMKEKGDIPEGYSVSREKKERFSLILESASTNQTSMYLCASRGQGDSKQYFGPGTRLTVT.

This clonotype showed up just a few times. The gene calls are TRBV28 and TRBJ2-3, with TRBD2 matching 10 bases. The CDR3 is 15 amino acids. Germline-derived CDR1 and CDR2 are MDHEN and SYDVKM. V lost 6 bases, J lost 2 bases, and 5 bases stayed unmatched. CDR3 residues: CASRSGLADTDTQYF. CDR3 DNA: TGTGCCAGCAGGAGTGGACTAGCGGACACAGATACGCAGTATTTT.

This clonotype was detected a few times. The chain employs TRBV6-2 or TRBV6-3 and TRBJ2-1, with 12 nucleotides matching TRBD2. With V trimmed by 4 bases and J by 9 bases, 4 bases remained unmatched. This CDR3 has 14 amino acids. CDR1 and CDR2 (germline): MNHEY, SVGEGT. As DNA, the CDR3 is TGTGCCAGCAGTTCACGACTAGCGGGGGTTGAGCAGTTCTTC. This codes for CASSSRLAGVEQFF.

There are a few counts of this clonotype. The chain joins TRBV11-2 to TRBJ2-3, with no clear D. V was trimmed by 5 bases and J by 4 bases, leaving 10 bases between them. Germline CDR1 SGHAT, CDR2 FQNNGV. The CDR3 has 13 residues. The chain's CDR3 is CASSVNAADTQYF. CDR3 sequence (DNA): TGTGCCAGCAGCGTTAACGCAGCAGATACGCAGTATTTT. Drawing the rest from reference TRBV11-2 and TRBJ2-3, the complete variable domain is EAGVAQSPRYKIIEKRQSVAFWCNPISGHATLYWYQQILGQGPKLLIQFQNNGVVDDSQLPKDRFSAERLKGVDSTLKIQPAKLEDSAVYLCASSVNAADTQYFGPGTRLTVL.

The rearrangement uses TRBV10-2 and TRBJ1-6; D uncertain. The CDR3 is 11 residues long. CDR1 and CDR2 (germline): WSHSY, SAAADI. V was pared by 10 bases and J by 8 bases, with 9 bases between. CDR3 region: CATRRDSPLHF. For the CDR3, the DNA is TGCGCCACCAGGCGGGATTCACCCCTCCACTTT.

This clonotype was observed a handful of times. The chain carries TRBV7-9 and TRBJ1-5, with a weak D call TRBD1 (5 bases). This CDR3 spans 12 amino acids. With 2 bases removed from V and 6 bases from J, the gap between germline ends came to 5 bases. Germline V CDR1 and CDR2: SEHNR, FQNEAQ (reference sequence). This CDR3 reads CASSLQGQPQHF. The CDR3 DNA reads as TGTGCCAGCAGCTTACAGGGTCAGCCCCAGCATTTT.

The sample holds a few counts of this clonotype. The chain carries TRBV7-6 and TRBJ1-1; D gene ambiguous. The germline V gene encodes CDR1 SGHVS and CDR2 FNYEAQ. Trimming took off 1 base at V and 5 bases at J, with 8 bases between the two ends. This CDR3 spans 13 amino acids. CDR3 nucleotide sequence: TGTGCCAGCAGCTTAGACAGTGGGACTGAAGCTTTCTTT. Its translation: CASSLDSGTEAFF.

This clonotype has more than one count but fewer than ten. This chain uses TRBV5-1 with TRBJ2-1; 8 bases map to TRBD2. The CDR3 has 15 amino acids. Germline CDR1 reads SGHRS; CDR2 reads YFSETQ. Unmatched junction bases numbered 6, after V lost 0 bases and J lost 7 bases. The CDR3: CASSLVRAGVNEQFF. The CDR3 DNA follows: TGCGCCAGCAGCTTGGTGCGAGCGGGGGTGAATGAGCAGTTCTTC.

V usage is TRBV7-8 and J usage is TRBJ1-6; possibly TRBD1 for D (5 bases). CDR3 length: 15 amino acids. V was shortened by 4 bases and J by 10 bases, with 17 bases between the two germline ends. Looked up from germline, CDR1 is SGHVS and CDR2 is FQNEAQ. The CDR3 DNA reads TGTGCCAGCAGCTCTCAGACAGATCCCCGGTCACCCCTCCACTTT. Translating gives CASSSQTDPRSPLHF.

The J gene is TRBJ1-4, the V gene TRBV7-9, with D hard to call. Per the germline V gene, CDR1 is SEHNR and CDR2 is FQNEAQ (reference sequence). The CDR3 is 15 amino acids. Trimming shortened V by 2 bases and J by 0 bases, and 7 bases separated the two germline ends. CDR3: CASSLQPATNEKLFF. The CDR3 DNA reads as TGTGCCAGCAGCTTACAACCGGCAACTAATGAAAAACTGTTTTTT.

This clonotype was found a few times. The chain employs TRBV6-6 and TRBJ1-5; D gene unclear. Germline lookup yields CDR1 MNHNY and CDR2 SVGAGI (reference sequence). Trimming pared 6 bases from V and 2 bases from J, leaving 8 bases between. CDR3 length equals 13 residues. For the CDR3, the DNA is TGTGCCAGCAGGGCGATGGGCAATCAGCCCCAGCATTTT. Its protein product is CASRAMGNQPQHF.

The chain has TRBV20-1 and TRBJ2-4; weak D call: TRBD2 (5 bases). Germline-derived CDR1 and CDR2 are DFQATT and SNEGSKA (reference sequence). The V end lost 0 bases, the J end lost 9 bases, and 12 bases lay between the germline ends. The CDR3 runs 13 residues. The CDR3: CSAREGAGGIQYF. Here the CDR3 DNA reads TGCAGTGCTAGAGAGGGAGCTGGCGGCATTCAGTACTTC.

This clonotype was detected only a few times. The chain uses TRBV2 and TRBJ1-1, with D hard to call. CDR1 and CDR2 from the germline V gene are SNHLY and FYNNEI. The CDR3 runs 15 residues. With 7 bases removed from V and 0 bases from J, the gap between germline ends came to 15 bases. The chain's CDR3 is CASTPRAGLNTEAFF. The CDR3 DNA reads TGTGCCAGCACCCCGAGGGCTGGTTTGAACACTGAAGCTTTCTTT.

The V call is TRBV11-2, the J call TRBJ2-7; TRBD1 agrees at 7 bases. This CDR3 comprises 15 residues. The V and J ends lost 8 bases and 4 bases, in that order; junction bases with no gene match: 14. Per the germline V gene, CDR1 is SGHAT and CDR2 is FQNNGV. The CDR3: CASGLGQKGLYEQYF. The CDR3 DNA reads TGTGCCAGCGGTCTGGGACAGAAAGGTCTGTACGAGCAGTACTTC. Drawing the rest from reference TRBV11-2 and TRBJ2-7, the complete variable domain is EAGVAQSPRYKIIEKRQSVAFWCNPISGHATLYWYQQILGQGPKLLIQFQNNGVVDDSQLPKDRFSAERLKGVDSTLKIQPAKLEDSAVYLCASGLGQKGLYEQYFGPGTRLTVT.

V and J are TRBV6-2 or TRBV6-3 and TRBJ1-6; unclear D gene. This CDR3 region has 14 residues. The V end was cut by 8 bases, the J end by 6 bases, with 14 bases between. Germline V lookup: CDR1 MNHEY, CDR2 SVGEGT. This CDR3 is CASGSRLTNSPLHF. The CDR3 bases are TGTGCCAGCGGCTCCAGACTGACTAATTCACCCCTCCACTTT.

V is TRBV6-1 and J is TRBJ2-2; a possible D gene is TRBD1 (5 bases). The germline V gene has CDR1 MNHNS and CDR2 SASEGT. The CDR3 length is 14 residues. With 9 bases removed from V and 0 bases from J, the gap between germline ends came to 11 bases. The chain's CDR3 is CASQGLANTGELFF. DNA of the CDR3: TGTGCCAGTCAGGGCCTGGCGAACACCGGGGAGCTGTTTTTT.

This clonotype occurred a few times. This CDR3 is CASSLYHSRRGVYNEQFF. The CDR3 DNA reads TGTGCCAGCAGCTTATACCATTCAAGGCGGGGTGTCTACAATGAGCAGTTCTTC. The chain recombines TRBV7-6 with TRBJ2-1; perhaps TRBD2 as D (6 bases). The germline V gene has CDR1 SGHVS and CDR2 FNYEAQ. V was trimmed by 2 bases and J by 3 bases, leaving 20 bases between them. The CDR3 loop spans 18 amino acids. Using reference TRBV7-6 and TRBJ2-1 for the parts outside the CDR3, the full variable domain is GAGVSQSPRYKVTKRGQDVALRCDPISGHVSLYWYRQALGQGPEFLTYFNYEAQQDKSGLPNDRFSAERPEGSISTLTIQRTEQRDSAMYRCASSLYHSRRGVYNEQFFGPGTRLTVL.